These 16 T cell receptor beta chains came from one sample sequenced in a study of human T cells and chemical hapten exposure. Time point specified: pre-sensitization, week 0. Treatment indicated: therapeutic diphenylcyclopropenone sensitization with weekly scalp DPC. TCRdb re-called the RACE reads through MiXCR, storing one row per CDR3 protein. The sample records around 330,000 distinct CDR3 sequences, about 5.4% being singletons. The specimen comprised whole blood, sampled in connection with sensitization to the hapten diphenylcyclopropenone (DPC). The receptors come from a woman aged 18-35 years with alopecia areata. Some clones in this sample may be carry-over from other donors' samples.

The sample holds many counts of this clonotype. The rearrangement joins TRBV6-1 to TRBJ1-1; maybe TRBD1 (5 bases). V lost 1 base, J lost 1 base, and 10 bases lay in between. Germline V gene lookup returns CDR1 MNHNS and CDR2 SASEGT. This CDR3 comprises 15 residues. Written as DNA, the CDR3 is TGTGCCAGCAGTGAAGGCAGGGCTTGGAACACTGAAGCTTTCTTT. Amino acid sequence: CASSEGRAWNTEAFF.

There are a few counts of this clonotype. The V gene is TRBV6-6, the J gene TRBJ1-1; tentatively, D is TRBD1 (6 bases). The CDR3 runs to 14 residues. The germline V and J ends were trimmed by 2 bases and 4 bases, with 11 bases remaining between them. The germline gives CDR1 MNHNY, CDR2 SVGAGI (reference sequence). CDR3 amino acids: CASSYGGRSTEAFF. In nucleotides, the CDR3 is TGTGCCAGCAGTTACGGGGGGCGGTCCACTGAAGCTTTCTTT.

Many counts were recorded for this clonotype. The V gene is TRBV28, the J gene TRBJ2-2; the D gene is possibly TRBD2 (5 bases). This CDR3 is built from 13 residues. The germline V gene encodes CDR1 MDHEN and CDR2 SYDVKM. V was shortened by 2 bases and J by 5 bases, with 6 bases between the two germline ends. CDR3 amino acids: CASSLEGTGELFF. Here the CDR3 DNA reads TGTGCCAGCAGTTTAGAGGGAACCGGGGAGCTGTTTTTT.

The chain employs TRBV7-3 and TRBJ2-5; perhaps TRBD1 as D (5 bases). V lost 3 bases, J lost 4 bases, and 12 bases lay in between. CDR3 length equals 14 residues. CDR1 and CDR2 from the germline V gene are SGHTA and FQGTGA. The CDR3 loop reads CASSFLGARETQYF. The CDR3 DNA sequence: TGTGCCAGCAGCTTTTTAGGGGCCCGAGAGACCCAGTACTTC.

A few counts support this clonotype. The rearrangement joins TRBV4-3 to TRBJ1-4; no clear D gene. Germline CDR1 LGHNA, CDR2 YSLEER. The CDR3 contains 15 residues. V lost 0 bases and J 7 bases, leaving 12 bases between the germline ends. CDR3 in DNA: TGCGCCAGCAGCCAAGAAGGCAACCCGACTGAAAAACTGTTTTTT. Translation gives CASSQEGNPTEKLFF.

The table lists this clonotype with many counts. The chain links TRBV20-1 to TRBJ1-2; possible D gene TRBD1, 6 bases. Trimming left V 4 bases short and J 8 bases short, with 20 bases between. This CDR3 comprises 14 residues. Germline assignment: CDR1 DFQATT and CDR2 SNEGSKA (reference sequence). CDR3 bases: TGCAGTGCTAAAAGGTCAGGGGTAAACGAAGGCTACACCTTC. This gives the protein CSAKRSGVNEGYTF.

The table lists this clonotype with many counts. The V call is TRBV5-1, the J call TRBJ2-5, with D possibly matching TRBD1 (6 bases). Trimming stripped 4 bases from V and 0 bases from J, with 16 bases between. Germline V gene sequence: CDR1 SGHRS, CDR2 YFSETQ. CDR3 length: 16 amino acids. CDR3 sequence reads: CASSVTLTGYQETQYF. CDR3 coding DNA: TGCGCCAGCAGCGTTACGCTAACAGGGTACCAAGAGACCCAGTACTTC.

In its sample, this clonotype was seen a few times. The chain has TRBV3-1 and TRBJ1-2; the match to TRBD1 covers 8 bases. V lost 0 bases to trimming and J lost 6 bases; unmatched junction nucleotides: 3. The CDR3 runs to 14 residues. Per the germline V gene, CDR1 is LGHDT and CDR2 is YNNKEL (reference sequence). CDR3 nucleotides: TGTGCCAGCAGCCAAGATTTGACAGGGGATGGCTACACCTTC. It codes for CASSQDLTGDGYTF.

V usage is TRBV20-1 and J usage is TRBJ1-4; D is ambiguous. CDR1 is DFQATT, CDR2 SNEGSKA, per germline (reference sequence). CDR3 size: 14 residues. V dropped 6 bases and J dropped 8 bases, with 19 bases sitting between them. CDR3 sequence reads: CSAGKHSTHEKLFF. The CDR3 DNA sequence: TGCAGTGCCGGAAAGCACTCAACTCACGAAAAACTGTTTTTT.

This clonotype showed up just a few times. CDR3 amino acids: CASSFNPEAGELFF. The CDR3, as DNA: TGTGCCAGCAGCTTCAACCCAGAGGCCGGGGAGCTGTTTTTT. V is TRBV5-6 and J is TRBJ2-2; D not certain. Germline loops: CDR1 SGHDT, CDR2 YYEEEE. The CDR3 contains 14 residues. Between the trimmed V and J ends, which lost 2 bases and 6 bases, there was a span of 11 bases. The full variable domain, in which reference TRBV5-6 and TRBJ2-2 provide the parts outside the CDR3, is DAGVTQSPTHLIKTRGQQVTLRCSPKSGHDTVSWYQQALGQGPQFIFQYYEEEERQRGNFPDRFSGHQFPNYSSELNVNALLLGDSALYLCASSFNPEAGELFFGEGSRLTVL.

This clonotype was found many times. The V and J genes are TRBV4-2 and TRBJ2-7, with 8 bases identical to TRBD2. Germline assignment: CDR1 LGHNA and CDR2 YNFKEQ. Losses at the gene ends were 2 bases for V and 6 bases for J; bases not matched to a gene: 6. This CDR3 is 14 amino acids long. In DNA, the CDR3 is TGTGCCAGCAGCCAAAGAGGACTAGCCGGCGAGCAGTACTTC. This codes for CASSQRGLAGEQYF.

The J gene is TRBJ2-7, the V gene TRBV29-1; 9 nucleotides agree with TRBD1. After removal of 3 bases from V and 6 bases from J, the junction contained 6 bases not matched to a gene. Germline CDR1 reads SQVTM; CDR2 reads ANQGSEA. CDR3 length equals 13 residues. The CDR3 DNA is TGCAGCGTTGAGCGGGGACAGGGATTCGAGCAGTACTTC. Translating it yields CSVERGQGFEQYF.

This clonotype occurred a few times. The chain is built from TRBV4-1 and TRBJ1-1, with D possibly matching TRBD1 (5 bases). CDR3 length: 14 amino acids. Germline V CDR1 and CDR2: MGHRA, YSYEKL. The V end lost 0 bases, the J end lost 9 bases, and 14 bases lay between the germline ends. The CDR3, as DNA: TGCGCCAGCAGCCAAGAAAGTGGGCAGGACAAAGCTTTCTTT. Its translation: CASSQESGQDKAFF.

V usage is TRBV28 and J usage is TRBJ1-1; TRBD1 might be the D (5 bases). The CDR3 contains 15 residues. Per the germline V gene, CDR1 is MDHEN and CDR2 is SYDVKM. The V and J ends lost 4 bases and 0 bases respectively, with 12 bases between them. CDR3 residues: CASSSRGTVNTEAFF. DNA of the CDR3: TGTGCCAGCAGTTCCCGAGGGACGGTGAACACTGAAGCTTTCTTT. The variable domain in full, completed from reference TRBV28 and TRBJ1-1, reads DVKVTQSSRYLVKRTGEKVFLECVQDMDHENMFWYRQDPGLGLRLIYFSYDVKMKEKGDIPEGYSVSREKKERFSLILESASTNQTSMYLCASSSRGTVNTEAFFGQGTRLTVV.

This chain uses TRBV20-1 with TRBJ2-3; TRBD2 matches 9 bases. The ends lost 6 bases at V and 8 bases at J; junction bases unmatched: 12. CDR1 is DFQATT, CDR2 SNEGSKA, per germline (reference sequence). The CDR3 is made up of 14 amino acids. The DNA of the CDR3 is TGCAGTGCCAGACTAGGCGGGGGGGCGGGTACGCAGTATTTT. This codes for CSARLGGGAGTQYF.

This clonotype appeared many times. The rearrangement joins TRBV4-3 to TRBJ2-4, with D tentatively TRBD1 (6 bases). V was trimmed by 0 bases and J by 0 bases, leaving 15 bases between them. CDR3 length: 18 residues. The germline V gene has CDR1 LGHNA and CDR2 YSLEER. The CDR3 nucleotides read TGCGCCAGCAGCCAAGAGGTCCTCCAGGGGATAGCCAAAAACATTCAGTACTTC. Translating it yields CASSQEVLQGIAKNIQYF.